Shown below are 12 T cell receptor beta chains from a single sample sequenced in a study of shared clonotypes between healthy human individuals. Data came from immunoSEQ multiplex PCR; TCRdb stores just in-frame clones and leaves some out. Among nearly 2 million clones listed, roughly 94% were seen once. Naive CD8 cells lacked CD45RO and underwent positive selection for CCR7, leaving out terminally differentiated effector memory CD45RA+ cells. What was sequenced was naive CD8+ T cells sorted from blood. Receptors were obtained from a young man in good health.

The chain uses TRBV10-1 and TRBJ2-3, with TRBD2 identical over 11 bases. The V and J ends lost 2 bases and 3 bases, in that order; junction bases with no gene match: 1. Germline CDR1 is WNHNN and CDR2 is SYGVQD (reference sequence). This CDR3 has 15 residues. CDR3 sequence reads: CASSETSGGTDTQYF. The CDR3 nucleotides read TGCGCCAGCAGTGAGACTAGCGGGGGAACAGATACGCAGTATTTT.

The chain employs TRBV7-3 and TRBJ2-2; D call uncertain. The CDR3 sequence is 13 residues long. V lost 4 bases and J lost 6, with 9 bases in between. Germline lookup yields CDR1 SGHTA and CDR2 FQGTGA. The CDR3 loop reads CASSSLGAGELFF. DNA for the CDR3: TGTGCCAGCAGCTCCTTAGGAGCCGGGGAGCTGTTTTTT.

The V and J genes are TRBV2 and TRBJ2-1, with TRBD1 matching 8 bases. With V trimmed by 4 bases and J by 4 bases, 6 bases remained unmatched. This CDR3 region has 15 residues. CDR1 SNHLY and CDR2 FYNNEI come from the germline V gene. This CDR3 is CASSVTGQGYNEQFF. The CDR3 DNA sequence: TGTGCCAGCAGTGTAACTGGACAGGGATACAATGAGCAGTTCTTC.

This chain joins TRBV28 and TRBJ1-5; 10 nucleotides match TRBD1. The V gene end was trimmed by 3 bases and the J gene end by 5 bases; junction bases not matched to a gene: 4. The CDR3 spans 15 residues. The germline CDR1 and CDR2 sequences are MDHEN and SYDVKM. The CDR3 nucleotides read TGTGCCAGCAGTTTGATGGACAGGGGGGATCAGCCCCAGCATTTT. This encodes CASSLMDRGDQPQHF.

This chain connects TRBV5-6 to TRBJ2-7, with D possibly being TRBD1 or TRBD2 (5 bases each). The germline CDR1 and CDR2 sequences are SGHDT and YYEEEE. V gave up 3 bases and J gave up 0 bases, with 7 bases separating them. This CDR3 region has 13 residues. The CDR3, as DNA: TGTGCCAGCAGCTGGGGGTTCTCCTACGAGCAGTACTTC. This sequence encodes CASSWGFSYEQYF.

The chain has TRBV6-5 and TRBJ1-6; D may be TRBD1 (6 bases). From germline, CDR1 is MNHEY and CDR2 SVGAGI. CDR3 length: 14 residues. The V gene lost 4 bases and the J gene lost 7 bases, with 11 bases spanning the gap. The CDR3 region has the DNA TGTGCCAGCAGTTTCAGGGGAGAGAATTCACCCCTCCACTTT. The encoded protein is CASSFRGENSPLHF.

The V call is TRBV6-6, the J call TRBJ2-7, with 7 nucleotides matching TRBD2. Germline V lookup: CDR1 MNHNY, CDR2 SVGAGI (reference sequence). Trimming took 0 bases from V and 2 from J; bases not matched to a gene: 4. CDR3 length: 15 amino acids. In DNA, the CDR3 is TGTGCCAGCAGTTACTCCGAGGGAGGGCCCTACGAGCAGTACTTC. Residues: CASSYSEGGPYEQYF.

The rearrangement joins TRBV7-8 to TRBJ2-1; 7 bases are shared with TRBD1. Germline V gene lookup returns CDR1 SGHVS and CDR2 FQNEAQ. Unmatched junction bases numbered 12, after V lost 5 bases and J lost 5 bases. The CDR3 has 16 residues. CDR3 amino acids: CASSIPRTGRNNEQFF. The DNA for the CDR3 is TGTGCCAGCAGCATCCCCCGGACAGGCCGGAACAATGAGCAGTTCTTC.

This chain connects TRBV4-1 to TRBJ2-7; D may be TRBD2 (7 bases). The CDR3 totals 16 residues. Germline loops: CDR1 MGHRA, CDR2 YSYEKL. Trimming took 1 base from V and 0 from J, leaving 13 bases between them. The CDR3 sequence is CASSQVGGASSYEQYF. The CDR3 region has the DNA TGCGCCAGCAGCCAAGTGGGGGGGGCGAGCTCCTACGAGCAGTACTTC.

This chain connects TRBV5-1 to TRBJ2-7; D is uncertain. The CDR3 is made up of 15 amino acids. Germline lookup yields CDR1 SGHRS and CDR2 YFSETQ. The V gene lost 7 bases and the J gene lost 5 bases, with 22 bases spanning the gap. The CDR3 nucleotides are TGCGCCAGCGCCCCGCTTACGGTCAGTCTCCACGAGCAGTACTTC. It encodes CASAPLTVSLHEQYF.

A remark on this clone: Its ends do not fully match the called genes, so a read error is possible. The chain uses TRBV5-6 and TRBJ2-7; perhaps TRBD2 as D (7 bases). CDR3 length: 16 amino acids. Germline V gene data show CDR1 as SGHDT and CDR2 as YYEEEE. The CDR3 here is CASNLWGGFLVWEQYF. The CDR3 DNA sequence: TGTGCCAGCAACTTGTGGGGGGGCTTCCTGGTATGGGAGCAGTACTTC.

V gene TRBV19 combines with J gene TRBJ2-1; TRBD2 matches 7 bases. V shed 0 bases and J 0 bases; nucleotides not matched to a gene: 2. The CDR3 is made up of 16 amino acids. In germline, CDR1 is LNHDA, CDR2 SQIVND (reference sequence). The CDR3 reads CASSIDGGSSYNEQFF. CDR3 nucleotides: TGTGCCAGTAGTATAGACGGGGGGAGCTCCTACAATGAGCAGTTCTTC.